Presented here are 5 T cell receptor beta chains from one specimen sequenced in a study of blood T cell repertoires in COVID-19 (TCRdb year 2020). Libraries came from the immunoSEQ multiplex PCR assay. TCRdb carries this immuneACCESS record with in-frame sequences only. Its versions omit some clonotypes, under half of them owing to an unresolved V gene in the studies checked, with the rest unexplained. The sample includes about 200,000 clones, with 70% to 85% observed a single time. Of the sample, less than 15% falls within the top ten clones. The sequenced sample was peripheral blood. These TCRs come from a man aged 45-65 years who had recovered from COVID-19.

The chain carries TRBV12-3 or TRBV12-4 and TRBJ1-3; D is unresolved. The CDR3 totals 12 residues. V lost 4 bases and J lost 2, with 3 bases in between. CDR3 amino acids: CASSSAGNTIYF. The CDR3 DNA sequence: TGTGCCAGCAGTTCTGCTGGAAACACCATATATTTT.

The chain is built from TRBV10-3 and TRBJ2-7; D not certain. This CDR3 is built from 16 residues. The V and J ends lost 0 bases and 0 bases respectively, with 12 bases between them. Germline V gives CDR1 ENHRY, CDR2 SYGVKD. The CDR3 here is CAISESGSLDSYEQYF. The CDR3 DNA is TGTGCCATCAGTGAGTCAGGTAGCTTGGACTCCTACGAGCAGTACTTC.

The rearrangement links TRBV7-9 to TRBJ2-6; 12 bases align to TRBD2. The J segment lost 0 bases and the V segment lost 6 bases, leaving 0 bases of the junction unmatched. The CDR3 spans 16 residues. Germline V CDR1 and CDR2: SEHNR, FQNEAQ (reference sequence). CDR3 residues: CASRGLAGSGANVLTF. The CDR3 DNA reads TGTGCCAGCAGGGGACTAGCGGGCTCTGGGGCCAACGTCCTGACTTTC.

This clone was counted ten times or more. This chain joins TRBV7-3 and TRBJ1-3, with unresolved D. CDR3 length equals 13 residues. Germline CDR1 is SGHTA and CDR2 is FQGTGA. Trimming cost V 4 bases and J 3 bases, with 7 bases left between them. CDR3 residues: CASSSTNGNTIYF. CDR3 DNA sequence: TGTGCCAGCAGCTCTACCAATGGAAACACCATATATTTT.

The gene calls are TRBV29-1 and TRBJ2-7, with D perhaps matching TRBD2 (5 bases). Looked up from germline, CDR1 is SQVTM and CDR2 is ANQGSEA. Trimming took off 6 bases at V and 7 bases at J, with 16 bases between the two ends. CDR3 length: 12 residues. The CDR3 sequence is CSVARGNREQYF. The DNA of the CDR3 is TGCAGCGTCGCTCGGGGTAATAGGGAGCAGTACTTC.